These 17 T cell receptor beta chains were all obtained from the same sample, sequenced in a study of Tregs in tolerant kidney transplant recipients. This table comes from immunoSEQ multiplex PCR, and its TCRdb copy is limited to in-frame clones, with some not included. The sample table includes 960 or so clones. Related graft donors supplied nonmyeloablative bone marrow transplants, and mixed chimerism was transient. The source was CD4+ T cells from blood (PBMCs), collected less than 15 months after the transplant. Receptors were obtained from a human patient who received a combined kidney and bone marrow transplant. Among the T cells, some may be from the graft donor.

Worth noting for this clone: The CDR3 extends 3 residues past the end of the read, so its final part is completed from the germline J gene. This chain links TRBV4-1 with TRBJ2-3; 7 nucleotides line up with TRBD1. Germline CDR1 and CDR2: MGHRA and YSYEKL. V was pared by 5 bases and J by 4 bases, with 15 bases of the junction left unmatched. The CDR3 loop spans 17 amino acids. The sequenced CDR3 bases are TGCGCCAGCAGCGCCGCCACGGGGCAGGGGGTCCCAGATACG. This gives the protein CASSAATGQGVPDT. The CDR3 in full is CASSAATGQGVPDTQYF.

Concerning this clone itself: The missing CDR3 end, 3 residues past where the read stops, is filled in from the germline J gene. V is TRBV2 and J is TRBJ2-1, with 8 bases lining up with TRBD1. There are 15 residues in the CDR3. CDR1 is SNHLY, CDR2 FYNNEI, per germline. The trim removed 6 bases at V and 4 bases at J, leaving 8 bases unmatched. CDR3: CASRGDRKAYNEQFF. CDR3 DNA (partial): TGTGCCAGCAGGGGGGACAGGAAGGCTTACAATGAG. Supplemented by reference TRBV2 and TRBJ2-1, the full variable domain reads EPEVTQTPSHQVTQMGQEVILRCVPISNHLYFYWYRQILGQKVEFLVSFYNNEISEKSEIFDDQFSVERPDGSNFTLKIRSTKLEDSAMYFCASRGDRKAYNEQFFGPGTRLTVL.

Worth noting for this clone: The read ends 3 residues before the CDR3 terminus; that terminus is restored from the germline J gene. This chain links TRBV12-3 or TRBV12-4 with TRBJ1-2; TRBD1 matches 7 bases. This CDR3 has 12 amino acids. V trimming: 10 bases; J trimming: 6 bases; junction bases outside the gene matches: 8. The CDR3 sequence is CATNRGLDGYTF. Incomplete CDR3 DNA: TGTGCCACAAACAGGGGTCTCGATGGC.

Note on this clone: From the germline J gene comes the end of the CDR3, since the read stops 3 residues before it. The chain employs TRBV6-2 or TRBV6-3 and TRBJ2-7; 8 bases line up with TRBD1. V lost 5 bases, J lost 3 bases, and 3 bases stayed unmatched. Germline V gene data show CDR1 as MNHEY and CDR2 as SVGEGT. The CDR3 spans 13 residues. The CDR3 sequence: CASSLGTGYEQYF. The part of the CDR3 DNA that was read is TGTGCCAGCAGTCTCGGGACAGGCTACGAG.

By frequency, this clone is medium-sized. The read gets to within 3 residues of the CDR3 end, and the germline J gene fills in the rest. The V and J genes are TRBV5-6 and TRBJ2-3; 11 nucleotides align to TRBD2. The length of the CDR3 is 14 residues. Germline V CDR1 and CDR2: SGHDT, YYEEEE. The part of the CDR3 DNA that was read is TGTGCCAGCAGCCCGGGACTAGCGGCCTCTTCG. Its translation is CASSPGLAASS. The full CDR3 reads CASSPGLAASSQYF.

This clone is medium-sized by frequency. Read coverage stops 3 residues before the CDR3 terminus; the germline J gene supplies the remainder. The chain joins TRBV4-1 to TRBJ2-4; D remains ambiguous. Per the germline V gene, CDR1 is MGHRA and CDR2 is YSYEKL. V was pared by 0 bases and J by 1 base, with 10 bases between. The CDR3 sequence is 16 residues long. The covered CDR3 bases are TGCGCCAGCAGCCAAGATTCGTCCGTGGCCAAAAACATT. This translates into CASSQDSSVAKNI. The entire CDR3 reads CASSQDSSVAKNIQYF.

A word on this clone: The CDR3 end falls 3 residues outside the read, so it is completed with the germline J gene. The V gene is TRBV11-2, the J gene TRBJ1-5; maybe TRBD1 (6 bases). Germline V gene data show CDR1 as SGHAT and CDR2 as FQNNGV. With 3 bases removed from V and 4 bases from J, the gap between germline ends came to 10 bases. This CDR3 comprises 14 residues. The chain's CDR3 is CASSFGQTNQPQHF. Partial CDR3 DNA: TGTGCCAGCAGCTTCGGACAGACGAATCAGCCC.

Concerning this clone itself: Read sequence stops 3 residues before the CDR3 end, and the germline J gene provides the missing end. The chain recombines TRBV30 with TRBJ1-6; weak D call: TRBD1 (6 bases). Per germline, CDR1 GTSNPN and CDR2 SVGIG (reference sequence). Trimming left V 5 bases short and J 8 bases short, with 16 bases between. This CDR3 has 14 amino acids. The CDR3 loop is CAWLRGGRDSPLHF. The CDR3 bases that were read are TGTGCCTGGCTACGGGGGGGCCGAGATTCACCC.

CDR3 DNA (partial): TGCGCCACCCGGGGGGCGGGGGGAAGCGACACCGGGGAG. Translated: CATRGAGGSDTGE. The CDR3, in full, reads CATRGAGGSDTGELFF. The chain employs TRBV23-1 and TRBJ2-2, with TRBD2 identical over 8 bases. The read ends 3 residues early relative to the CDR3; the germline J gene fills the gap. TRBV23-1 is treated as an ORF (open reading frame) with a function not yet certain. Trimming took 10 bases from V and 3 from J; bases not matched to a gene: 13. The CDR3 is 16 amino acids.

As to this clone: Coverage ceases 3 residues before the CDR3 finishes, and the germline J gene fills in the end. The rearrangement links TRBV27 to TRBJ1-1; no definite D call. Germline V lookup: CDR1 MNHEY, CDR2 SMNVEV (reference sequence). CDR3 length: 12 amino acids. The sequenced part of the CDR3 DNA is TGTGCCACCATGGGCAGACCAGGCGAA. Its protein is CATMGRPGE. The full CDR3 protein reads CATMGRPGEAFF.

A note on this clone: The missing CDR3 end, 3 residues past where the read stops, is filled in from the germline J gene. The V and J genes are TRBV5-5 and TRBJ2-7; D may be TRBD2 (7 bases). Looked up from germline, CDR1 is SGHKS and CDR2 is YYEKEE (reference sequence). The V gene lost 4 bases and the J gene lost 3 bases, with 11 bases spanning the gap. The CDR3 has 13 amino acids. The sequenced part of the CDR3 DNA is TGTGCCAGCAGCAAGGGGGGGTTCTACGAG. Its protein product is CASSKGGFYE. The full CDR3 is CASSKGGFYEQYF.

In terms of frequency, this clone is medium-sized (0.01 to 0.1%). The read is 3 residues too short to cover the CDR3 end, so that end is filled in from the germline J gene. The chain couples TRBV4-1 to TRBJ2-5, with D possibly being TRBD2 (5 bases). Germline V CDR1 and CDR2: MGHRA, YSYEKL. The CDR3 has 17 amino acids. The CDR3 DNA, read in part, is TGCGCCAGCAGCCAAGACCACCCGGAGGAGCCTAGCAGAACC. Amino acids: CASSQDHPEEPSRT. In full, the CDR3 is CASSQDHPEEPSRTQYF.

On this clone itself: With the read ending 3 residues before the CDR3 end, the germline J gene is used to fill in that end. This chain connects TRBV5-5 to TRBJ2-1, with 13 bases lining up with TRBD2. CDR1 and CDR2 (germline): SGHKS, YYEKEE (reference sequence). The CDR3 is 15 amino acids. With 4 bases clipped from V and 6 bases from J, the junction kept 4 bases outside the gene matches. The CDR3 spells CASSDRTSGSNEQFF. The sequenced part of the CDR3 DNA is TGTGCCAGCAGCGACCGGACTAGCGGGAGCAATGAG. The full variable domain, with the rest looked up from reference TRBV5-5 and TRBJ2-1, is DAGVTQSPTHLIKTRGQQVTLRCSPISGHKSVSWYQQVLGQGPQFIFQYYEKEERGRGNFPDRFSARQFPNYSSELNVNALLLGDSALYLCASSDRTSGSNEQFFGPGTRLTVL.

This clone is deemed hyperexpanded by its frequency. The read ends 3 residues early relative to the CDR3; the germline J gene fills the gap. V is TRBV6-2 or TRBV6-3 and J is TRBJ1-1; 8 nucleotides align to TRBD1. The germline V gene has CDR1 MNHEY and CDR2 SVGEGT. The V segment lost 0 bases and the J segment 6 bases; nucleotides outside the gene matches: 3. The CDR3 is 14 residues long. The CDR3 loop is CASSYSQGAAEAFF. The DNA read from the CDR3 is TGTGCCAGCAGTTACTCGCAGGGGGCGGCTGAA.

Comments on this clone: Read coverage stops 3 residues before the CDR3 terminus; the germline J gene supplies the remainder. This chain uses TRBV23-1 with TRBJ2-2; TRBD2 matches 8 bases. TRBV23-1 is classed as an ORF, of uncertain function. The CDR3 is 16 residues long. Trimming at V came to 10 bases and at J to 3 bases, leaving 13 bases not matched to a gene. CDR3 sequence reads: CATRGGGGSDTGELFF. The DNA read from the CDR3 is TGCGCCACCCGGGGGGGCGGGGGAAGCGACACCGGGGAG.

Details on this clone: The read ends 3 residues shy of where the CDR3 ends; the end is completed using the germline J gene. V usage is TRBV24-1 and J usage is TRBJ2-1; TRBD1 matches at 9 bases. CDR1 KGHDR and CDR2 SFDVKD come from the germline V gene. With 8 bases clipped from V and 7 bases from J, the junction kept 14 bases outside the gene matches. The CDR3 loop spans 16 amino acids. The sequenced part of the CDR3 DNA is TGTGCCACCACCGGTAGGGTGGGACAGGGTGTGAATGAG. Protein: CATTGRVGQGVNE. The entire CDR3 sequence reads CATTGRVGQGVNEQFF.

For this clone: The sequenced fragment ends 3 residues before the CDR3 boundary, so the rest is inferred from the germline J gene. The chain carries TRBV5-4 and TRBJ2-1, with TRBD1 matching over 7 bases. This CDR3 contains 15 residues. V lost 5 bases and J lost 3; bases outside the gene matches: 8. Germline CDR1 reads SGHNT; CDR2 reads YYREEE (reference sequence). CDR3 DNA (partial): TGTGCCAGCAGTACCCAGGGGGTACTCTACAATGAG. Protein product: CASSTQGVLYNE. The complete CDR3 reads CASSTQGVLYNEQFF. The whole variable domain, remainder taken from reference TRBV5-4 and TRBJ2-1, is ETGVTQSPTHLIKTRGQQVTLRCSSQSGHNTVSWYQQALGQGPQFIFQYYREEENGRGNFPPRFSGLQFPNYSSELNVNALELDDSALYLCASSTQGVLYNEQFFGPGTRLTVL.